Listed below are T cell receptor beta chains from one sample, sequenced in a study of human T cells and chemical hapten exposure. TCRdb ran MiXCR on the RACE reads and lists one entry per CDR3 protein. This table has some 45,000 distinct CDR3 sequences, roughly 4.5% appearing once. Sequencing input: whole blood. The origin of the receptors is a human donor in good health. Some clones in this sample may be carry-over from other donors' samples. CDR3s include the opening cysteine and the closing phenylalanine or tryptophan. A D gene is named only where the DNA matches it firmly. Size tells how often a clone was seen (once, few, many) or the class of an expanded clone, and some rows leave it out.

.	TRBJ2-3	TRBV27	.	TGTGCCAGCAGTTTCCGTACTGGAGATACGCAGTATTTT	CASSFRTGDTQYF
many	TRBJ1-5	TRBV5-1	.	TGCGCCAGCAGCTTGGAAGGGCTCGAGAATCAGCCCCAGCATTTT	CASSLEGLENQPQHF
.	TRBJ2-1	TRBV28	.	TGTGCCAGCACCTCTCCGGGACAAACGGGGGCGGCTGAGCAGTTCTTC	CASTSPGQTGAAEQFF
few	TRBJ2-7	TRBV10-1	TRBD2	TGCGCCAGCCTGGGGGGGGGACCGTACGAGCAGTACTTC	CASLGGGPYEQYF
many	TRBJ1-5	TRBV4-1	.	TGCGCCAGCAGCCAACAGGACTTTTCCAATCAGCCCCAGCATTTT	CASSQQDFSNQPQHF
many	TRBJ1-4	TRBV28	.	TGTGCCAGCCGAAAACAGGGCTTTAATGAAAAACTGTTTTTT	CASRKQGFNEKLFF
.	TRBJ1-6	TRBV20-1	.	TGCAGTGCAACTAGGACAGCTTCCTATAATTCACCCCTCCACTTT	CSATRTASYNSPLHF
many	TRBJ2-7	TRBV20-1	.	TGCAGTGCTACCCCCCGGGACCTTTCCTACGAGCAGTACTTC	CSATPRDLSYEQYF
.	TRBJ2-1	TRBV28	.	TGTGCCAGCAGTAAAGAAAGGGGGAGCGAGCAGTTCTTC	CASSKERGSEQFF
many	TRBJ2-3	TRBV5-1	TRBD2	TGCGCCAGCAGCTTGGCCCCTAGCGGGTACTCAGATACGCAGTATTTT	CASSLAPSGYSDTQYF
many	TRBJ2-7	TRBV28	.	TGTGCCAGCAACTCGGGACACCTCTACGAGCAGTACTTC	CASNSGHLYEQYF
many	TRBJ2-2	TRBV12-3/TRBV12-4	TRBD2	TGTGCCAGCAGTTTGCTAGCGGCGAACACCGGGGAGCTGTTTTTT	CASSLLAANTGELFF
many	TRBJ2-3	TRBV10-1	TRBD1	TGCGCCAGCAGTACCGGGACAGGACTTAGCACAGATACGCAGTATTTT	CASSTGTGLSTDTQYF
many	TRBJ2-7	TRBV18	TRBD1	TGTGCCAGCTCACCGGGACAGGGGAGGAGCTCCTACGAGCAGTACTTC	CASSPGQGRSSYEQYF
many	TRBJ2-7	TRBV19	.	TGTGCCAGTAGGAGCCGTCCCTCCGTACCCTACGAGCAGTACTTC	CASRSRPSVPYEQYF
few	TRBJ2-3	TRBV12-5	TRBD2	TGTGCTAGTGGTTTGGCCACTAGCGGTCGCACAGATACGCAGTATTTT	CASGLATSGRTDTQYF
many	TRBJ2-6	TRBV5-6	TRBD1	TGTGCCAGCAGCCCGCGGACAGGGACGACGGACGGGGCCAACGTCCTGACTTTC	CASSPRTGTTDGANVLTF
many	TRBJ2-7	TRBV2	.	TGTGCCCCCAAACCGGCAGGGTTCTACGAGCAGTACTTC	CAPKPAGFYEQYF
few	TRBJ2-1	TRBV12-3/TRBV12-4	TRBD1	TGTGCCAGCAGTCCAGGGGACAGGCTGACCAATGAGCAGTTCTTC	CASSPGDRLTNEQFF
few	TRBJ2-2	TRBV2	.	TGTGCCAGCAGTGAAGAGGTTTGGAGAGGACGGGGGGAGCTGTTTTTT	CASSEEVWRGRGELFF
few	TRBJ1-1	TRBV28	TRBD1	TGTGTCACCCAGGGGGCTGGGGCTGAAGCTTTCTTT	CVTQGAGAEAFF
.	TRBJ1-2	TRBV6-5	.	TGTGCCAGCAGTCCGGACAATACCAGGGGCTACACCTTC	CASSPDNTRGYTF
few	TRBJ2-1	TRBV12-3/TRBV12-4	TRBD2	TGTGCCAGCAGTTCCTCCGGGACTAGATACAATGAGCAGTTCTTC	CASSSSGTRYNEQFF
many	TRBJ2-1	TRBV9	TRBD2	TGTGCCAGCAGCGAGACTAGCGGGAGGTCGGACAATGAGCAGTTCTTC	CASSETSGRSDNEQFF
many	TRBJ2-6	TRBV29-1	TRBD1	TGCAGCGTTTGGGACAGCTCTGGGGCCAACGTCCTGACTTTC	CSVWDSSGANVLTF
many	TRBJ2-7	TRBV28	TRBD1	TGTGCCAGCAGCCCACAGGGGGACCCCTACGAGCAGTACTTC	CASSPQGDPYEQYF
few	TRBJ2-7	TRBV28	TRBD2	TGTGCCAGCAGTTTACCCGGCGTGGGGGGGAGCGAGCAGTACTTC	CASSLPGVGGSEQYF
many	TRBJ2-3	TRBV7-8	.	TGTGCCAGCAGCCTAAGACAGCTTCGTAGCACAGATACGCAGTATTTT	CASSLRQLRSTDTQYF
many	TRBJ2-1	TRBV6-2/TRBV6-3	.	TGTGCCAGCAGCCCCCTGACTAGTTCCTACAATGAGCAGTTCTTC	CASSPLTSSYNEQFF
few	TRBJ1-5	TRBV9	.	TGTGCCAGCAGCGTAGCGGCGGGAAATCAGCCCCAGCATTTT	CASSVAAGNQPQHF
many	TRBJ2-3	TRBV6-6	.	TGTGCCAGTCATAGGGGGAGGGACACAGATACGCAGTATTTT	CASHRGRDTDTQYF
many	TRBJ2-2	TRBV2	TRBD2	TGTGCCAGCACTTATAGGACTAGTACGAACACCGGGGAGCTGTTTTTT	CASTYRTSTNTGELFF
few	TRBJ2-6	TRBV5-6	.	TGTGCCAGCAGCCTAGCTAGGGACTCTGGGGCCAACGTCCTGACTTTC	CASSLARDSGANVLTF
few	TRBJ2-1	TRBV28	.	TGTGCCAGCAGTTTAAGGGTCTCCTACAATGAGCAGTTCTTC	CASSLRVSYNEQFF
many	TRBJ2-1	TRBV2	.	TGTGCCAGCAGGACCTCGTCCGGGATTTTTAATGAGCAGTTCTTC	CASRTSSGIFNEQFF
many	TRBJ1-1	TRBV7-9	.	TGTGCCAGCAGCTTAGGTGCTCCAGGACATACCACTGAAGCTTTCTTT	CASSLGAPGHTTEAFF
many	TRBJ1-1	TRBV28	.	TGTGCCAGCAGTCCGCGGATGAACACTGAAGCTTTCTTT	CASSPRMNTEAFF
many	TRBJ2-1	TRBV7-3	TRBD2	TGTGCCAGCAGCTTATGGTCTAGCGGCACCTCCTACAATGAGCAGTTCTTC	CASSLWSSGTSYNEQFF
many	TRBJ2-5	TRBV4-2	.	TGTGCCAGCAGCCAAGAAACAGCGCAAGAGACCCAGTACTTC	CASSQETAQETQYF
many	TRBJ2-7	TRBV19	TRBD2	TGTGCCAGTAGTATACAACTAGCGGGCCTGCGCGAGCAGTACTTC	CASSIQLAGLREQYF
many	TRBJ2-3	TRBV20-1	.	TGCAGTGCTAGCGGTGCTGGGCGCACAGATACGCAGTATTTT	CSASGAGRTDTQYF
.	TRBJ2-1	TRBV6-6	.	TGTGCCAGCAGTTACTCGGACAGGAGGGTAGGCAATGAGCAGTTCTTC	CASSYSDRRVGNEQFF
many	TRBJ2-5	TRBV27	TRBD2	TGTGCCAGCAGTTTAGACCATAGCGGGACAGAGACCCAGTACTTC	CASSLDHSGTETQYF
many	TRBJ1-1	TRBV7-8	.	TGTGCCAGCAGCCTGGGGATTGGCACTGAAGCTTTCTTT	CASSLGIGTEAFF
few	TRBJ2-1	TRBV7-6	.	TGTGCCAGCAGCGTTAAATCCGGGACTGATGAGCAGTTCTTC	CASSVKSGTDEQFF
.	TRBJ2-1	TRBV2	.	TGTGCCAGCAGTGAGTCGGGGCGGGCTCGCTACAATGAGCAGTTCTTC	CASSESGRARYNEQFF
many	TRBJ1-2	TRBV15	.	TGTGCCACCAGCACCTCTGCGAACAGAAATGTCCAAGCTAACTATGGCTACACCTTC	CATSTSANRNVQANYGYTF
many	TRBJ1-1	TRBV28	.	TGTGCCAGCAGTATCCAAGGAAAGGCTTTCTTT	CASSIQGKAFF
many	TRBJ1-4	TRBV27	.	TGTGCCAGCAGGAAAGGACAGAATGAAAAACTGTTTTTT	CASRKGQNEKLFF
few	TRBJ2-3	TRBV12-3/TRBV12-4	TRBD2	TGTGCCAGCAGTACTAGCGGGAGGTCCCTTAATACGCAGTATTTT	CASSTSGRSLNTQYF
.	TRBJ2-1	TRBV28	TRBD1	TGTGCCAGCACCCCGGGACAGGGGGGGATAGGGGTGCAGTTCTTC	CASTPGQGGIGVQFF
few	TRBJ2-1	TRBV29-1	.	TGCAGCGTTGCTATCCGGGAGCAGTTCTTC	CSVAIREQFF
many	TRBJ1-1	TRBV30	.	TGTGCCTGGATAGCAGGGAAGACTTTCTTT	CAWIAGKTFF
many	TRBJ2-7	TRBV18	TRBD1	TGTGCCAGCTCACCGGGGATACAGGGGGCCCACGAGCAGTACTTC	CASSPGIQGAHEQYF
.	TRBJ1-5	TRBV7-2	.	TGTGCCAGCAGTATTAGAGGAAATCAGCCCCAGCATTTT	CASSIRGNQPQHF
.	TRBJ2-7	TRBV5-1	TRBD1	TGCGCCAGCAGCCGGGACAGGGTCAACGAGCAGTACTTC	CASSRDRVNEQYF
many	TRBJ2-7	TRBV11-2	TRBD1	TGTGCCAGCAGCCCAGGACAGGGAACCTACGAGCAGTACTTC	CASSPGQGTYEQYF